Listed below are T cell receptor beta chains from one sample, sequenced in a study of intratumoral heterogeneity in liver cancer. TCRdb keeps only in-frame clones here, not all; method: immunoSEQ multiplex PCR. The table has about 6,600 clones, 55% seen once. Specimen: tumor tissue, collected before any cancer treatment. The source is a man in his 70s with hepatocellular carcinoma. Each CDR3 is given with its conserved first and last residue. D genes are given only for firm matches.

V: TRBV6-5
D: .
CDR3: CASSYSTGYEQYF

V: TRBV7-3
D: .
CDR3: CASSLSLGSSYNEQFF

V: TRBV2
D: TRBD1
CDR3: CASSETGGYKETQYF

V: TRBV9
D: TRBD2
CDR3: CASSVSSGVYNEQFF

V: TRBV6-5
D: TRBD1
CDR3: CATKSGTVSNQPQHF

V: TRBV14
D: .
CDR3: CASSPGLEAFF

V: TRBV7-9
D: TRBD1
CDR3: CASSLRQGYGYTF

V: TRBV29-1
D: .
CDR3: CSVYIGQPGYTF

V: TRBV4-3
D: .
CDR3: CASSQDLADSPLHF

V: TRBV9
D: .
CDR3: CASSGRTSEQFF

V: TRBV4-3
D: .
CDR3: CASSQGLGNTGELFF

V: TRBV4-3
D: .
CDR3: CASSQEAANTGELFF

V: TRBV19
D: .
CDR3: CASKRRATENTEAFF

V: TRBV28
D: TRBD1
CDR3: CASSSTPGQSIEKLFF

V: TRBV7-6
D: TRBD2
CDR3: CASSPRGVRGQETQYF

V: TRBV5-1
D: .
CDR3: CASSSTGFYGYTF

V: TRBV10-3
D: .
CDR3: CAISEWEVGGELFF

V: TRBV6-5
D: .
CDR3: CASSNSGVYGYTF

V: TRBV6-2/TRBV6-3
D: TRBD1
CDR3: CASSKGQWAEAFF

V: TRBV4-2
D: TRBD2
CDR3: CASSQGRLAGVGWRTDTQYF

V: TRBV5-1
D: TRBD1
CDR3: CASSLAGTGTGAYGYTF

V: TRBV20-1
D: .
CDR3: CSVEEVGELFF

V: TRBV6-6
D: TRBD1
CDR3: CASGGQGLNYGYTF

V: TRBV7-8
D: .
CDR3: CASSLNRDQPQHF

V: TRBV10-3
D: .
CDR3: CAISDWRYEQYF

V: TRBV11-2
D: TRBD1
CDR3: CASSLGTGPQETQYF

V: TRBV19
D: .
CDR3: CASRNRGQNTGELFF

V: TRBV21-1
D: .
CDR3: CASSGTFSPWFHSNQPQHF

V: TRBV5-6
D: .
CDR3: CASSLRMAANQPQHF

V: TRBV5-1
D: TRBD1
CDR3: CASSLEGQVVGEKLFF

V: TRBV7-9
D: .
CDR3: CASSFGDTGANVLTF

V: TRBV5-5
D: .
CDR3: CASTANPGSGRETQYF

V: TRBV5-1
D: TRBD2
CDR3: CASASIGLAVNQETQYF

V: TRBV4-2
D: TRBD1
CDR3: CASSQVDRSEKLFF

V: TRBV7-3
D: .
CDR3: CASSPQGGRYNEQFF

V: TRBV6-5
D: .
CDR3: CASSYSFTDTQYF

V: TRBV7-2
D: .
CDR3: CASSLEDWISYEQYF

V: TRBV2
D: .
CDR3: CASTQRQGTNSPLHF

V: TRBV7-9
D: .
CDR3: CASSLASRTDTQYF

V: TRBV6-5
D: .
CDR3: CASSYSSMRPGHGYTF

V: TRBV28
D: .
CDR3: CASSRGWGSTEAFF

V: TRBV7-2
D: TRBD1
CDR3: CASSFQGGSGNTIYF

V: TRBV4-3
D: .
CDR3: CASSQEPRAGTDTQYF

V: TRBV30
D: TRBD2
CDR3: CAWRGTRGAYEQYF

V: TRBV7-2
D: TRBD2
CDR3: CASSLELAGGTSEQFF

V: TRBV6-5
D: .
CDR3: CASSYSGGLNTEAFF

V: TRBV27
D: TRBD2
CDR3: CASSLPLGGGTNEQFF

V: TRBV2
D: TRBD2
CDR3: CASPTSGVADTQYF

V: TRBV2
D: TRBD1
CDR3: CASSLLPGQPENEQFF

V: TRBV19
D: .
CDR3: CASSNKGGSTDTQYF